A selection of T cell receptor beta chains follows, all from one sample in a study of CD8+ T cells in alopecia areata. TCRdb's copy holds only in-frame clones and misses some; the assay was immunoSEQ multiplex PCR. This sample has hundreds of thousands of clones, with about two thirds found just once. The sample here was CD4+ T cells sorted from blood, taken at week 0. Receptor source: a human donor with alopecia areata. Each CDR3 is given with its conserved first and last residue. Each record gives: J gene, D gene, clone size, V gene, CDR3 DNA, CDR3 protein. D genes are given only for firm matches. Not all rows give a size; the values are once, few, many and, for expanded clones, a class.

j_gene: TRBJ1-5
d_gene: NA
abundance: few
v_gene: TRBV19
CDR3nt: TGTGCCAGTAGTATCGGGGTCAATCAGCCCCAGCATTTT
CDR3aa: CASSIGVNQPQHF

j_gene: TRBJ1-2
d_gene: NA
abundance: NA
v_gene: TRBV6-1
CDR3nt: TGTGCCAGCAGTGGCCTGGGGTATGGCTACACCTTC
CDR3aa: CASSGLGYGYTF

j_gene: TRBJ2-3
d_gene: NA
abundance: NA
v_gene: TRBV4-1
CDR3nt: TGCGCCAGCAGCCAAGGGACATCCAGCACAGATACGCAGTATTTT
CDR3aa: CASSQGTSSTDTQYF

j_gene: TRBJ2-5
d_gene: NA
abundance: NA
v_gene: TRBV29-1
CDR3nt: TGCAGCGTCGAAGGGCAGGGCCCAGAGACCCAGTACTTC
CDR3aa: CSVEGQGPETQYF

j_gene: TRBJ2-3
d_gene: TRBD2
abundance: NA
v_gene: TRBV29-1
CDR3nt: TGCAGCGTTGCTAGCGGGGGGCGTACAGATACGCAGTATTTT
CDR3aa: CSVASGGRTDTQYF

j_gene: TRBJ2-1
d_gene: TRBD1
abundance: few
v_gene: TRBV27
CDR3nt: TGTGCCAGCAGTCCCTGGGGGGCGACAGGGGGGAATGAGCAGTTCTTC
CDR3aa: CASSPWGATGGNEQFF

j_gene: TRBJ2-1
d_gene: NA
abundance: once
v_gene: TRBV25-1
CDR3nt: TGTGCCAGCAGTGAAGACTCTAGCTCCTACAATGAGCAGTTCTTC
CDR3aa: CASSEDSSSYNEQFF

j_gene: TRBJ1-2
d_gene: NA
abundance: NA
v_gene: TRBV7-2
CDR3nt: TGTGCCAGCAGCTCAACATACGACAGTCGAAGGGGCGGCTACACCTTC
CDR3aa: CASSSTYDSRRGGYTF

j_gene: TRBJ2-3
d_gene: NA
abundance: NA
v_gene: TRBV15
CDR3nt: TGTGCCACCAGCAGCATCAACAGGGAAAGGACAGATACGCAGTATTTT
CDR3aa: CATSSINRERTDTQYF

j_gene: TRBJ1-1
d_gene: TRBD1
abundance: NA
v_gene: TRBV29-1
CDR3nt: TGCAGCGTTGAAGGGCGACAGGGAAGTGGGACTGAAGCTTTCTTT
CDR3aa: CSVEGRQGSGTEAFF

j_gene: TRBJ1-2
d_gene: TRBD1
abundance: NA
v_gene: TRBV7-9
CDR3nt: TGTGCCAGCAGCTTAATGGGACAGGGGGATGGCTACACCTTC
CDR3aa: CASSLMGQGDGYTF

j_gene: TRBJ2-5
d_gene: NA
abundance: NA
v_gene: TRBV7-2
CDR3nt: TGTGCCAGCAGCCTCACTAAGGGCGGAGGCCAAGAGACCCAGTACTTC
CDR3aa: CASSLTKGGGQETQYF

j_gene: TRBJ1-1
d_gene: NA
abundance: NA
v_gene: TRBV6-5
CDR3nt: TGTGCCAGCAGCTCTCTCGGTACTGAAGCTTTCTTT
CDR3aa: CASSSLGTEAFF